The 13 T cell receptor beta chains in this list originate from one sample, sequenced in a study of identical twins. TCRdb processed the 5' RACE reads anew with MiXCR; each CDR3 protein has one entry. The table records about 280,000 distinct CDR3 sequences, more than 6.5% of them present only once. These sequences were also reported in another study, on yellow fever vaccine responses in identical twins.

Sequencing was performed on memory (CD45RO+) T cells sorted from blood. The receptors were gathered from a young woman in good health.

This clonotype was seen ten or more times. The CDR3, as DNA: TGCAGTGCTAGAGATGGTTTGGGTCGGGAAAGCGGGGAGCTGTTTTTT. Protein: CSARDGLGRESGELFF. The chain uses TRBV20-1 and TRBJ2-2, with a tentative D call TRBD2 (5 bases). V dropped 0 bases and J dropped 7 bases, with 18 bases sitting between them. The CDR3 totals 16 residues. In germline, CDR1 is DFQATT, CDR2 SNEGSKA (reference sequence).

CDR3 DNA: TGCAGTGCTTCAGAGTATCAGGGCCACTATGGCTACACCTTC. Its protein product is CSASEYQGHYGYTF. The rearrangement joins TRBV20-1 to TRBJ1-2, with D perhaps TRBD1 (5 bases). Germline V lookup: CDR1 DFQATT, CDR2 SNEGSKA (reference sequence). Trimming stripped 5 bases from V and 3 bases from J, with 16 bases between. This CDR3 is 14 amino acids long.

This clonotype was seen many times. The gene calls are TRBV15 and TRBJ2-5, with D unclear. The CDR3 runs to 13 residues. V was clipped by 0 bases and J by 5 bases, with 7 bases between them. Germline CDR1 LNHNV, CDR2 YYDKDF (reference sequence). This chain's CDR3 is CATSRDQAETQYF. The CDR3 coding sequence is TGTGCCACCAGCAGAGATCAAGCGGAGACCCAGTACTTC.

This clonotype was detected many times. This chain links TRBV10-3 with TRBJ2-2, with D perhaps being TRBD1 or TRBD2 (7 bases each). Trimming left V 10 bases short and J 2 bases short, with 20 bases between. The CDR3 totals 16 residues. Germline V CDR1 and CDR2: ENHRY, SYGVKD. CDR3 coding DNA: TGTGCCACCCTGGAGGGGGGGACAGCCAACACCGGGGAGCTGTTTTTT. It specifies CATLEGGTANTGELFF.

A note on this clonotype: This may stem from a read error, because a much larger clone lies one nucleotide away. The CDR3 region has the DNA TGCGTCAGCAGCAATCAATCGAGAGGGAGGGAAAAACTGTTTTTT. This encodes CVSSNQSRGREKLFF. The rearrangement joins TRBV5-1 to TRBJ1-4; D ambiguous. The V gene's germline CDR1 is SGHRS and CDR2 YFSETQ. The CDR3 sequence is 15 residues long.

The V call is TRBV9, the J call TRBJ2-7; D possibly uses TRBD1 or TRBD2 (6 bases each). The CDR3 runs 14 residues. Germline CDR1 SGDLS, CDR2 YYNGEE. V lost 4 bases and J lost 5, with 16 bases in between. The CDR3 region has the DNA TGTGCCAGCAGCCTTTTGGGGGGCTACGACGAGCAGTACTTC. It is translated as CASSLLGGYDEQYF.

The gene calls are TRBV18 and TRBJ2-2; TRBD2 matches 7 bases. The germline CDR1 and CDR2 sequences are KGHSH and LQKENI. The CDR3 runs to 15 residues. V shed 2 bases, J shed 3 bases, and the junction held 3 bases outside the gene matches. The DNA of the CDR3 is TGTGCCAGCTCACCAAGCGGGGTCTACACCGGGGAGCTGTTTTTT. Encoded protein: CASSPSGVYTGELFF.

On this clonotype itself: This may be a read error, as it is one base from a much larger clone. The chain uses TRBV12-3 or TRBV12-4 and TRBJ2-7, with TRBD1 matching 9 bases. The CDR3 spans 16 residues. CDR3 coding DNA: TGTGTCAGCAGACCTACAGGGGGCGGACATCTGTCGGAGCAGTACTTC. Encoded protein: CVSRPTGGGHLSEQYF.

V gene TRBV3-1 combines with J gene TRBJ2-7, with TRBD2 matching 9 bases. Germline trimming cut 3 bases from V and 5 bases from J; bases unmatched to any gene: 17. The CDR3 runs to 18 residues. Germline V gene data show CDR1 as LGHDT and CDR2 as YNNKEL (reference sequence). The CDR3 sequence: CASSHSSHKIAGANEQYF. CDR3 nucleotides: TGTGCCAGCAGCCATAGCTCTCACAAGATAGCGGGAGCCAACGAGCAGTACTTC.

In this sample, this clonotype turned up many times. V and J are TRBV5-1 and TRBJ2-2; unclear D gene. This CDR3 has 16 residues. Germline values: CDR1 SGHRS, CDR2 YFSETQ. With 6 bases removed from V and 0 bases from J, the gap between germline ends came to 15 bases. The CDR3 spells CASMAEQKANTGELFF. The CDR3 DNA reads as TGCGCCAGCATGGCGGAACAGAAGGCGAACACCGGGGAGCTGTTTTTT.

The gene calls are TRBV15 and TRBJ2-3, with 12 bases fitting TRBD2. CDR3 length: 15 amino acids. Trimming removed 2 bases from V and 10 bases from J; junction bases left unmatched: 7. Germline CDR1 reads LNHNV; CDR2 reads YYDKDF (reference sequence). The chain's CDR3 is CATSRKTSGGTPQYF. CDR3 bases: TGTGCCACCAGCAGAAAAACTAGCGGGGGGACCCCGCAGTATTTT. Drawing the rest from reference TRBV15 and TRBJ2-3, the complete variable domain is DAMVIQNPRYQVTQFGKPVTLSCSQTLNHNVMYWYQQKSSQAPKLLFHYYDKDFNNEADTPDNFQSRRPNTSFCFLDIRSPGLGDTAMYLCATSRKTSGGTPQYFGPGTRLTVL.

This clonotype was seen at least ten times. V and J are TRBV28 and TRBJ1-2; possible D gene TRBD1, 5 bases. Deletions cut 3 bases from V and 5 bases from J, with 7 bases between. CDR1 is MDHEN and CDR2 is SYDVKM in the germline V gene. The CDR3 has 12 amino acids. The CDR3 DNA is TGTGCCAGCAGTTTCGGGGGGTATGGCTACACCTTC. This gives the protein CASSFGGYGYTF.

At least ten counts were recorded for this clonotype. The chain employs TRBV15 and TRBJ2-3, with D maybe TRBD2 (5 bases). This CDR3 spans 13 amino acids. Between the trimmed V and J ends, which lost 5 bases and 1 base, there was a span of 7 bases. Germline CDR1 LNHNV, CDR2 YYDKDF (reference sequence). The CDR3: CATSLRGTDTQYF. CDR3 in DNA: TGTGCCACCAGCCTGCGGGGCACAGATACGCAGTATTTT.